This entry describes one T cell receptor (beta chain). Its target is unknown. This sample was taken from a study of cytomegalovirus exposure and HLA in healthy donors. The wider study: Early release data held tens of millions of unique TCRs from HLA-typed donors.

V gave up 0 bases and J gave up 6 bases, with 15 bases separating them. This CDR3 is built from 16 residues. CDR1 LNHDA and CDR2 SQIVND come from the germline V gene (reference sequence). PCR amplification relied on 60 Vbeta primers (plus 13 Jbeta primers). Clones were read by immunoSEQ multiplex PCR, and TCRdb kept only the in-frame ones, dropping some. Of 250,000 or so clones listed, around 81% are singletons. Broader study findings: A few V segments could not be told apart, such as TRBV6-2 and TRBV6-3, and were left out. With high specificity and sensitivity, the classifier reportedly diagnosed cytomegalovirus status.

The V gene is TRBV19, the J gene TRBJ1-5; the D gene is possibly TRBD1 (6 bases). Sequenced material: PBMCs. The source of this sequence is a woman aged 60-75 years in good health and CMV-seropositive. CDR3: CASSIDRNRGAQPQHF. Here the CDR3 DNA reads TGTGCCAGTAGTATAGACAGGAATCGGGGGGCTCAGCCCCAGCATTTT.